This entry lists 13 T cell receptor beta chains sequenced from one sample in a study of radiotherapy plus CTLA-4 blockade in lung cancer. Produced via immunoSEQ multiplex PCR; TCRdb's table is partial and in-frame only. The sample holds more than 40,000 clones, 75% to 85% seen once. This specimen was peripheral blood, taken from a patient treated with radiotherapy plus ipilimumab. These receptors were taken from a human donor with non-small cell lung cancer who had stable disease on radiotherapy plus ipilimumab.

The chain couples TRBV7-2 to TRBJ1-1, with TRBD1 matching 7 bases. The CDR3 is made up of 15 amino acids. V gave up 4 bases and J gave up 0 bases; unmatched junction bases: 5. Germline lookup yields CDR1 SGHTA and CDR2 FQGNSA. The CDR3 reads CASSSRGQLNTEAFF. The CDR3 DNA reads TGTGCCAGCAGCTCTAGGGGACAGCTGAACACTGAAGCTTTCTTT.

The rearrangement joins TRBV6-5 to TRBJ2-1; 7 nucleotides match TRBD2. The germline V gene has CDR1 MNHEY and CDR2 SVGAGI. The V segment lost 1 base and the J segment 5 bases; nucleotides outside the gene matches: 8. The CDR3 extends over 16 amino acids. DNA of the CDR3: TGTGCCAGCAGTTACTGGGCGGGGGACGGTAACAATGAGCAGTTCTTC. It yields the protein CASSYWAGDGNNEQFF.

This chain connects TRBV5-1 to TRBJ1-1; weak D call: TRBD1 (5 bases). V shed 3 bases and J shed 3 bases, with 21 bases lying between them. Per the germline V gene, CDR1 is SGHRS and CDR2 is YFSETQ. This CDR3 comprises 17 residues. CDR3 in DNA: TGCGCCAGCAGCTGGATACCTTACGACAGCCGGCACACTGAAGCTTTCTTT. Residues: CASSWIPYDSRHTEAFF.

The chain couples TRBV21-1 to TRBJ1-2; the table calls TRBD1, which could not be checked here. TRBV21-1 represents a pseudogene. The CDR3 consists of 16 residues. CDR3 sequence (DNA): TGTGCCAGGCCCAAAGAAGGGGGCCGGATTAACTATGGCTACACCTTC. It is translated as CARPKEGGRINYGYTF.

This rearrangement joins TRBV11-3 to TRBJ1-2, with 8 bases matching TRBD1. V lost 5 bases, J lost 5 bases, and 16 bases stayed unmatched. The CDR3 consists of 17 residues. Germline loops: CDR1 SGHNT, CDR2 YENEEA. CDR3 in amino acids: CASSPRNGQGGFYGYTF. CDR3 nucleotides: TGTGCCAGCAGCCCGAGAAACGGACAGGGAGGTTTTTATGGCTACACCTTC.

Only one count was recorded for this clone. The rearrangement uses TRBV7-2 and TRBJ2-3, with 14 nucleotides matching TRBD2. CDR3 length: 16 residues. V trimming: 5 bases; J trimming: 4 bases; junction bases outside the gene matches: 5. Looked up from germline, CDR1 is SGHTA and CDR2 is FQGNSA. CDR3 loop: CASSKTSGRAADTQYF. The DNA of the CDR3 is TGTGCCAGCAGCAAGACTAGCGGGAGGGCAGCAGATACGCAGTATTTT.

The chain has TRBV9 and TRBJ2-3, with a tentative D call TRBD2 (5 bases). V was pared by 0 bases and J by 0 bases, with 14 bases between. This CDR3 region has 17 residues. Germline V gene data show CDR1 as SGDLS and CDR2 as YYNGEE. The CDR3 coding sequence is TGTGCCAGCAGCGTAGGCTCTAGCTACTTTAGCACAGATACGCAGTATTTT. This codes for CASSVGSSYFSTDTQYF.

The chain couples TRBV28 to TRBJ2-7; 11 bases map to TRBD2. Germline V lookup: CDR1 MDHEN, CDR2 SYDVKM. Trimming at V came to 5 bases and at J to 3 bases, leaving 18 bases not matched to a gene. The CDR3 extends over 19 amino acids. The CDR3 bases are TGTGCCAGCAGTACCTTCGTACTGGTGGGACTAGCGGTCAACTACGAGCAGTACTTC. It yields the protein CASSTFVLVGLAVNYEQYF.

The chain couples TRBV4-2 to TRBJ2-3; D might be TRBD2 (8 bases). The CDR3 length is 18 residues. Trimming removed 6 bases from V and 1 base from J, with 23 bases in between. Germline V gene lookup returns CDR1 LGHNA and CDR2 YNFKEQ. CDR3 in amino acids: CASSPRRGLAGGTDTQYF. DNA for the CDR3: TGTGCCAGCAGTCCAAGGAGGGGGCTAGCGGGTGGCACAGATACGCAGTATTTT.

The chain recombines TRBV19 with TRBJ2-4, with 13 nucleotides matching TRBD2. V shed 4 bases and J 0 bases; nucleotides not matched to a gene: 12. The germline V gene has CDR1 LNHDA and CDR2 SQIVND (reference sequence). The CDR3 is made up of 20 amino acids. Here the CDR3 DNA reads TGTGCCAGTAGTACTAAGGCCGGACTAGCGGGAGTCCTAGCCAAAAACATTCAGTACTTC. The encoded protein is CASSTKAGLAGVLAKNIQYF.

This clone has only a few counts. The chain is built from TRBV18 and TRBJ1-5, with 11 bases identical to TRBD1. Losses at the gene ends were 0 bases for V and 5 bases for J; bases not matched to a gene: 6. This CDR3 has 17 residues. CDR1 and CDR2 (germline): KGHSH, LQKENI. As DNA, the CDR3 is TGTGCCAGCTCACCACCGTGGACAGGGGGCGAAGATCAGCCCCAGCATTTT. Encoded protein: CASSPPWTGGEDQPQHF.

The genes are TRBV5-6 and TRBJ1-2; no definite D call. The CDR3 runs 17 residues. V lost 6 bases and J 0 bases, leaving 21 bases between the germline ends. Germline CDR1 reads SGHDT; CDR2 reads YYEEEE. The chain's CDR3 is CASIQLDLAGANYGYTF. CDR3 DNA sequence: TGTGCCAGCATCCAGCTGGATCTAGCGGGCGCTAACTATGGCTACACCTTC.

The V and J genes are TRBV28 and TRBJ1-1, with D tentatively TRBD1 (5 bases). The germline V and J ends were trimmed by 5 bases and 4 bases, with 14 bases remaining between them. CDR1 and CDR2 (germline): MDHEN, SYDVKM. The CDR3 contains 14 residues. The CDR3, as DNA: TGTGCCAGCAGTCTCCCGGGGGACGTCACTGAAGCTTTCTTT. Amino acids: CASSLPGDVTEAFF.